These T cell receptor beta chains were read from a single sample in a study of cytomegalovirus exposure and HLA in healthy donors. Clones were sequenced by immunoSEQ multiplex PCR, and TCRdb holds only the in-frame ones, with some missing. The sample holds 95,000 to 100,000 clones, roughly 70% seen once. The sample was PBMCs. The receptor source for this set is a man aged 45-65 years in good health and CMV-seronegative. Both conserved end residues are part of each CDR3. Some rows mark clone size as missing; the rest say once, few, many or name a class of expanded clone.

cdr3_aa: CASSPRQGKPYEQYF; v_call: TRBV6-5; j_call: TRBJ2-7; clone_size: -
cdr3_aa: CASSLGWSYEQYF; v_call: TRBV28; j_call: TRBJ2-7; clone_size: -
cdr3_aa: CASSFLGGKGEKLFF; v_call: TRBV28; j_call: TRBJ1-4; clone_size: -
cdr3_aa: CASSLAGQELFF; v_call: TRBV11-3; j_call: TRBJ2-2; clone_size: -
cdr3_aa: CASSQQGRNTEAFF; v_call: TRBV5-6; j_call: TRBJ1-1; clone_size: -
cdr3_aa: CASSYLDSPEAFF; v_call: TRBV6-6; j_call: TRBJ1-1; clone_size: few
cdr3_aa: CSVEEGGYEQYF; v_call: TRBV29-1; j_call: TRBJ2-7; clone_size: -
cdr3_aa: CASSREVGSGGLETQYF; v_call: TRBV4-2; j_call: TRBJ2-5; clone_size: once
cdr3_aa: CATLQGYEQYF; v_call: TRBV27; j_call: TRBJ2-7; clone_size: -
cdr3_aa: CASSGGLAGGRDTQYF; v_call: TRBV5-4; j_call: TRBJ2-3; clone_size: -
cdr3_aa: CASSRPGQVYGYTF; v_call: TRBV11-1; j_call: TRBJ1-2; clone_size: -
cdr3_aa: CASSDGQGRTEAFF; v_call: TRBV10-1; j_call: TRBJ1-1; clone_size: -
cdr3_aa: CASSFSTGGETDTQYF; v_call: TRBV5-6; j_call: TRBJ2-3; clone_size: few
cdr3_aa: CASSQGRDSDYEQYF; v_call: TRBV4-3; j_call: TRBJ2-7; clone_size: -
cdr3_aa: CASSLATPPYEQYF; v_call: TRBV11-2; j_call: TRBJ2-7; clone_size: -
cdr3_aa: CASSLDRGSSSGNTIYF; v_call: TRBV7-6; j_call: TRBJ1-3; clone_size: -
cdr3_aa: CASRPREANTEAFF; v_call: TRBV6-6; j_call: TRBJ1-1; clone_size: -
cdr3_aa: CASRTGTGNWGYTF; v_call: TRBV6-5; j_call: TRBJ1-2; clone_size: once
cdr3_aa: CASSPRGVAGGQDEQFF; v_call: TRBV7-3; j_call: TRBJ2-1; clone_size: -
cdr3_aa: CASSAEAATEQYF; v_call: TRBV11-2; j_call: TRBJ2-7; clone_size: -
cdr3_aa: CASSGDRAEQFF; v_call: TRBV2; j_call: TRBJ2-1; clone_size: -
cdr3_aa: CASSASGRRNEQFF; v_call: TRBV6-5; j_call: TRBJ2-1; clone_size: few
cdr3_aa: CASTGQASNTGELFF; v_call: TRBV2; j_call: TRBJ2-2; clone_size: -
cdr3_aa: CASSQGISTDTQYF; v_call: TRBV6-6; j_call: TRBJ2-3; clone_size: -
cdr3_aa: CASGTGYEQYF; v_call: TRBV10-3; j_call: TRBJ2-7; clone_size: -
cdr3_aa: CASSPPTRGGSYEQYF; v_call: TRBV18; j_call: TRBJ2-7; clone_size: once
cdr3_aa: CASKRGNDYGYTF; v_call: TRBV27; j_call: TRBJ1-2; clone_size: -
cdr3_aa: CASSQGGGVEQFF; v_call: TRBV14; j_call: TRBJ2-1; clone_size: -